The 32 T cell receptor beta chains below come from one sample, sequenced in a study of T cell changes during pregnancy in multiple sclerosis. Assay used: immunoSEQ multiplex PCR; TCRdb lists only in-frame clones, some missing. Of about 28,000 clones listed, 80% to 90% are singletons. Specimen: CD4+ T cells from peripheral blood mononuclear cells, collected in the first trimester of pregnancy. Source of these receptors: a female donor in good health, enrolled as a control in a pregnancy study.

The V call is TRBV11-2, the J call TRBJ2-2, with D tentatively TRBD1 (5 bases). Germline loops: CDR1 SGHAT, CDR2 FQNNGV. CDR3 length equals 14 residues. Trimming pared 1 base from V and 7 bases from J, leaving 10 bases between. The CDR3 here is CASSLGPTGGELFF. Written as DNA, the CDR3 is TGTGCCAGCAGCTTAGGGCCTACAGGCGGGGAGCTGTTTTTT. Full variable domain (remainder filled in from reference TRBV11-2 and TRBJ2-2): EAGVAQSPRYKIIEKRQSVAFWCNPISGHATLYWYQQILGQGPKLLIQFQNNGVVDDSQLPKDRFSAERLKGVDSTLKIQPAKLEDSAVYLCASSLGPTGGELFFGEGSRLTVL.

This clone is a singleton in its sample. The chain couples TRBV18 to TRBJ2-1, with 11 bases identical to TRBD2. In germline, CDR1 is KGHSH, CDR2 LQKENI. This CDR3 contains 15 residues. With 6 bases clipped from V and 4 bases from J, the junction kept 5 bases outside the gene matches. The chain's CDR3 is CASSPGTSGYNEQFF. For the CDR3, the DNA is TGTGCCAGCTCCCCCGGGACTAGCGGTTACAATGAGCAGTTCTTC.

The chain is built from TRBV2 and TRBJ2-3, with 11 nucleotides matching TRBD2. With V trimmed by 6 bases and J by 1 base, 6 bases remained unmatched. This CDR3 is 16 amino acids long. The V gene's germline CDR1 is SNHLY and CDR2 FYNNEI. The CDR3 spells CASRALTSGGTDTQYF. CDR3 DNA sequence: TGTGCCAGCAGGGCCCTGACTAGCGGGGGCACAGATACGCAGTATTTT.

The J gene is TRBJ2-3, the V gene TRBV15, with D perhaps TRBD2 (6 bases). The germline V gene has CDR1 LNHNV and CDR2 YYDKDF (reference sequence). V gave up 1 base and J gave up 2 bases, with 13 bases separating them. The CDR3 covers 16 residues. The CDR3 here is CATSRGLEKDTDTQYF. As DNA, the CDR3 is TGTGCCACCAGCAGAGGACTAGAAAAGGACACAGATACGCAGTATTTT.

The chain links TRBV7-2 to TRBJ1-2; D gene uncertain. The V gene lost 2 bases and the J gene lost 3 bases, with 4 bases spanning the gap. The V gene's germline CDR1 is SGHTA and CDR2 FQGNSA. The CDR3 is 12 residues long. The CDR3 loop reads CASSLLHYGYTF. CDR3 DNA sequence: TGTGCCAGCAGCTTACTCCACTATGGCTACACCTTC.

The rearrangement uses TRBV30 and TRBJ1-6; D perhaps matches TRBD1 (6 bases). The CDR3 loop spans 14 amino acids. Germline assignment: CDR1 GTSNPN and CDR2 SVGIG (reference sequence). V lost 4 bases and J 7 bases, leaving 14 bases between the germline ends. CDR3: CAWTGGPGNSPLHF. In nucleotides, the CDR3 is TGTGCCTGGACCGGGGGGCCGGGGAATTCACCCCTCCACTTT.

CDR3 in amino acids: CASSFGTDYEQYF. DNA for the CDR3: TGTGCCAGCAGCTTCGGGACAGACTACGAGCAGTACTTC. V is TRBV5-6 and J is TRBJ2-7; 7 nucleotides align to TRBD1. The junction had 2 bases not matched to a gene; V was cut back by 2 bases and J by 3 bases. Germline-derived CDR1 and CDR2 are SGHDT and YYEEEE. The CDR3 has 13 residues.

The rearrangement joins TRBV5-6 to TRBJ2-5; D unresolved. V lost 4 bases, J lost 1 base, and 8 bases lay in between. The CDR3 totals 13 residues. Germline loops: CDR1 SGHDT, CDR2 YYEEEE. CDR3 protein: CASSRGGQETQYF. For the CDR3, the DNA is TGTGCCAGCAGCCGCGGCGGCCAAGAGACCCAGTACTTC.

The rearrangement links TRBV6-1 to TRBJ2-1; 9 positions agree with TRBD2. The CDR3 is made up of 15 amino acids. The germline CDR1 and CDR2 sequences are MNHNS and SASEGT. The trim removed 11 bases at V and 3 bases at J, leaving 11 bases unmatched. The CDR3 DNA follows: TGTGCCTCGGGGATAGCGGGAGAGATCTACAATGAGCAGTTCTTC. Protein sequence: CASGIAGEIYNEQFF.

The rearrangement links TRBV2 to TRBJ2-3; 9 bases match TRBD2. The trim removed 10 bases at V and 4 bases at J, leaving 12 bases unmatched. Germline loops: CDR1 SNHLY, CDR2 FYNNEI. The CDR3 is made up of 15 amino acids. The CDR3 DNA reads TGTGCCACATCTGGGGGCGGGGGGGCCCCAGATACGCAGTATTTT. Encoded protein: CATSGGGGAPDTQYF.

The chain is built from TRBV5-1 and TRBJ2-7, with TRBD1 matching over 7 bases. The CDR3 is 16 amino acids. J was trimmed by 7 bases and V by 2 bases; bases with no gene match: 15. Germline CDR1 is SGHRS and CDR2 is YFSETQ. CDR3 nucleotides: TGCGCCAGCAGCTTTGGGGGAAAACAGGGGAGAGGGGAGCAGTACTTC. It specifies CASSFGGKQGRGEQYF.

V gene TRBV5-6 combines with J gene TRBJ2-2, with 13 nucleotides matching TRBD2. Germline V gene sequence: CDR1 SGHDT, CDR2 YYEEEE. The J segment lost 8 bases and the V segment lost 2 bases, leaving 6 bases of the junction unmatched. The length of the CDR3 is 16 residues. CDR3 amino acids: CASSLRLAGGSGELFF. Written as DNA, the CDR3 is TGTGCCAGCAGCTTACGACTAGCGGGAGGTTCTGGGGAGCTGTTTTTT.

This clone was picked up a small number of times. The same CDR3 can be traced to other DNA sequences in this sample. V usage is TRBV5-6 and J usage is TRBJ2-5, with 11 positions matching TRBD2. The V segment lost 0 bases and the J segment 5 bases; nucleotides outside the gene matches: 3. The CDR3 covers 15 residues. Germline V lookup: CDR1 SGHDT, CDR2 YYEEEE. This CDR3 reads CASSLVAGGRETQYF. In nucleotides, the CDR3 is TGTGCCAGCAGCTTGGTAGCGGGGGGGCGGGAGACCCAGTACTTC.

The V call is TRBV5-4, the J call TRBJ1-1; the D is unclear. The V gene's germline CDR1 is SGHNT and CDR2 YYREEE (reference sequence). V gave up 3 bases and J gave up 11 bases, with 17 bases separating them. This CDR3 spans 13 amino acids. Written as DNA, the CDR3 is TGTGCCAGCAGCTCACAGAGCGGTTCCGGGGCTTTCTTT. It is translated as CASSSQSGSGAFF.

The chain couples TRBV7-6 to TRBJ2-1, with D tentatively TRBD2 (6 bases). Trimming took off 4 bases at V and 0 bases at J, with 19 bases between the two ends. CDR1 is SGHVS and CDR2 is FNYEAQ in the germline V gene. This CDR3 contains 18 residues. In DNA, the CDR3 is TGTGCCAGCAGCTCTCCCGTAGTAGCGGTGAGCTCCTACAATGAGCAGTTCTTC. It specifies CASSSPVVAVSSYNEQFF.

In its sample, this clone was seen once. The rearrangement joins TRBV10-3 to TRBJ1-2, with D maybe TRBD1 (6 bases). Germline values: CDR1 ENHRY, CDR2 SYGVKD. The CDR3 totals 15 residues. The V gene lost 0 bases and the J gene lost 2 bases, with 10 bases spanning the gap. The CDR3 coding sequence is TGTGCCATCAGTGAGTCAGGGGGAACCAACTATGGCTACACCTTC. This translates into CAISESGGTNYGYTF.

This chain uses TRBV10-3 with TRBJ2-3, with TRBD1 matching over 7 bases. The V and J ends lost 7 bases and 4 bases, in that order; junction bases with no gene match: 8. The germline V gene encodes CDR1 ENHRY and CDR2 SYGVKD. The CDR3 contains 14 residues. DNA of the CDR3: TGTGCCATCATAGTCCAGCAGGGGGCAGATACGCAGTATTTT. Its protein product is CAIIVQQGADTQYF.

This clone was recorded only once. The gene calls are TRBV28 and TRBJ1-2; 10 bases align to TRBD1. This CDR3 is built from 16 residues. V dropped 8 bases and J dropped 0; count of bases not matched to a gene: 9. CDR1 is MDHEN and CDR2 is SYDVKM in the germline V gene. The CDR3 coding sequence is TGTGCCAGCTTGCAGGACAGGGGGGTAGCTAACTATGGCTACACCTTC. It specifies CASLQDRGVANYGYTF.

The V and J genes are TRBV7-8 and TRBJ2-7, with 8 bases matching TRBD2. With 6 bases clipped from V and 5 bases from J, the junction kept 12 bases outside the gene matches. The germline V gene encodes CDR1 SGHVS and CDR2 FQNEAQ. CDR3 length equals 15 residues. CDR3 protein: CASSPEQRGLDEQYF. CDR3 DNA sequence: TGTGCCAGCAGTCCGGAACAGCGGGGGCTCGACGAGCAGTACTTC.

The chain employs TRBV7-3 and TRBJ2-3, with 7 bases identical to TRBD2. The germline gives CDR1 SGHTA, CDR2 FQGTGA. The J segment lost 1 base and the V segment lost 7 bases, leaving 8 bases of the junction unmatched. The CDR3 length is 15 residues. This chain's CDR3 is CASTLGRGGTDTQYF. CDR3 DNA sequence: TGTGCCAGCACCCTAGGGAGGGGAGGCACAGATACGCAGTATTTT.

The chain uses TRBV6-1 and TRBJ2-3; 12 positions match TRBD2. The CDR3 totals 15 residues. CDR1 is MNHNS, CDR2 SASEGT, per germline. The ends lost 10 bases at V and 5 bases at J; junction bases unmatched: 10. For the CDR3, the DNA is TGTGCCACCCGGGACCTGACTAGCGGGGGAGATACGCAGTATTTT. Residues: CATRDLTSGGDTQYF.

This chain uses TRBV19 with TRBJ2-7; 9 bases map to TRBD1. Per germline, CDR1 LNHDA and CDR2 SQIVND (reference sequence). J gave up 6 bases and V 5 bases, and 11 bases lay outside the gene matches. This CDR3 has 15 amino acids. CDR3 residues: CASSPLPGQGGEQYF. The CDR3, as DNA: TGTGCCAGTAGTCCCCTTCCGGGACAGGGTGGCGAGCAGTACTTC.

The DNA for the CDR3 is TGCGCCAGCAGCCCCAGGGAAACCTACGAGCAGTACTTC. Protein product: CASSPRETYEQYF. The genes are TRBV4-1 and TRBJ2-7; a possible D gene is TRBD1 (5 bases). This CDR3 contains 13 residues. Trimming took 4 bases from V and 2 from J, leaving 9 bases between them. Germline loops: CDR1 MGHRA, CDR2 YSYEKL.

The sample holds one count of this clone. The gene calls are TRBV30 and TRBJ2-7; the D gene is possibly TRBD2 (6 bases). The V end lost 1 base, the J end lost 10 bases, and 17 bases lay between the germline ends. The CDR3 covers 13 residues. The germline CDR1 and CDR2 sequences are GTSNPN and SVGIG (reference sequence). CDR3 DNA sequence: TGTGCCTGGAGTGCCCCTGGGAGGCTCTACCAGTACTTC. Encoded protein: CAWSAPGRLYQYF.

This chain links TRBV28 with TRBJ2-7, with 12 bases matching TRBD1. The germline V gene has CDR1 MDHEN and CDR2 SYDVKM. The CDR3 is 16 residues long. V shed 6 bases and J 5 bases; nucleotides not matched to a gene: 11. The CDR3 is CASSPAGTGGFHEQYF. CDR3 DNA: TGTGCCAGCAGCCCAGCCGGGACAGGGGGCTTCCACGAGCAGTACTTC.

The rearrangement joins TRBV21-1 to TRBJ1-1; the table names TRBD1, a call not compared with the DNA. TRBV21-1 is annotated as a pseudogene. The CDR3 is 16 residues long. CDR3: CASSKDPGMVNTEAFF. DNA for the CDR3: TGTGCCAGCAGCAAAGATCCAGGGATGGTGAACACTGAAGCTTTCTTT.

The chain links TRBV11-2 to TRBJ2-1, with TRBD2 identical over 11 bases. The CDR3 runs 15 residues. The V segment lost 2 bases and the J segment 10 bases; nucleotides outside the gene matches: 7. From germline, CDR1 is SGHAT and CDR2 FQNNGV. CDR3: CASSLRLAGKSEQFF. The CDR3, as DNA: TGTGCCAGCAGCTTAAGACTAGCGGGAAAATCCGAGCAGTTCTTC.

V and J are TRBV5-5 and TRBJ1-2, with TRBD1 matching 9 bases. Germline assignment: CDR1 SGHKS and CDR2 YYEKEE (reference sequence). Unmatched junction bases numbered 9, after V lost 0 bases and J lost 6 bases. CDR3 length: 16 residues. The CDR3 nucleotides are TGTGCCAGCAGCTTGGATGGGACCGGGACAGGGCATGGCTACACCTTC. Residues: CASSLDGTGTGHGYTF. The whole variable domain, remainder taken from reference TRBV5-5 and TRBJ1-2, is DAGVTQSPTHLIKTRGQQVTLRCSPISGHKSVSWYQQVLGQGPQFIFQYYEKEERGRGNFPDRFSARQFPNYSSELNVNALLLGDSALYLCASSLDGTGTGHGYTFGSGTRLTVV.

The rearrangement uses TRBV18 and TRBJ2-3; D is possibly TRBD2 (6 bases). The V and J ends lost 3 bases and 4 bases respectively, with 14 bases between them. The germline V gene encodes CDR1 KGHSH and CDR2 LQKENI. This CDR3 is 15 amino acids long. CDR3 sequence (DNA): TGTGCCAGCTCACCGCGGGGCGGATCGTCAGATACGCAGTATTTT. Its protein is CASSPRGGSSDTQYF.

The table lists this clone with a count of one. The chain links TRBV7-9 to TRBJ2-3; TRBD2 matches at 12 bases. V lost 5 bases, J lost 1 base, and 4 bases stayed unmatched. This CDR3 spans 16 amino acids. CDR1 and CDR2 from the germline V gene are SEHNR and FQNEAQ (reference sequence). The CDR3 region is CASSPRLAGGTDTQYF. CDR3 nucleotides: TGTGCCAGCAGCCCCCGACTAGCGGGAGGCACAGATACGCAGTATTTT.

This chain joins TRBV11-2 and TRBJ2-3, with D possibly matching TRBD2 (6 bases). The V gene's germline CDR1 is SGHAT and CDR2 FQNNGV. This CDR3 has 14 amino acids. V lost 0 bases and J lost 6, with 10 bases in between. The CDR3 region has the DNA TGTGCCAGCAGCTTAGATAGACTAGTTGATACGCAGTATTTT. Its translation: CASSLDRLVDTQYF.

CDR3 coding DNA: TGTGCCATCAGTGGGGGGCAGGACCAAGAGACCCAGTACTTC. It is translated as CAISGGQDQETQYF. This chain joins TRBV10-3 and TRBJ2-5; D might be TRBD1 (6 bases). CDR1 is ENHRY, CDR2 SYGVKD, per germline. Trimming took 4 bases from V and 0 from J, leaving 9 bases between them. There are 14 residues in the CDR3.